This TCR beta chain derives from a study of T-cell memory formation after mild COVID-19. Background on the study: TCR clusters showed largely donor specificity.

Comment on this clonotype: Its cognate antigen is unknown.

V gave up 5 bases and J gave up 2 bases, with 12 bases separating them. There are 15 residues in the CDR3. Study-level findings and limits: Pre-infection memory already had some responding clones, implying cross-reactive memory joined. Nothing confirmed that second-wave clones peaking on day 37 were specific for SARS-CoV-2.

TCRdb ran MiXCR on the 5' RACE reads and lists one entry per CDR3 protein. This table holds some 68,000 distinct CDR3 sequences, roughly 17% found once. The source of this sequence is an adult woman who had mild COVID-19 (a few samples of this study predate the infection). Cell type and time point are not known. Sequenced material: PBMCs or a T cell subset sorted from them (not recorded which). The rearrangement links TRBV12-3 or TRBV12-4 to TRBJ2-2; no firm D call. CDR3 coding DNA: TGTGCCAGCAGTCAGCCCCGACACAACACCGGGGAGCTGTTTTTT. Amino acids: CASSQPRHNTGELFF.